Shown below are 30 T cell receptor beta chains from a single sample sequenced in a study of OX40 agonist ivuxolimab in advanced cancers. Generated by immunoSEQ multiplex PCR, the TCRdb table keeps only in-frame clones and is missing some. Among around 94,000 clones listed, around 86% were seen once. The specimen was CD4+ or CD8+ T cells sorted from blood, collected in a trial of the OX40 agonist ivuxolimab. The receptors derive from an adult with an advanced solid tumor such as melanoma, head and neck, liver or kidney cancer.

This clone was seen only once. The CDR3 sequence: CASSLTGQGSGYTF. The CDR3 nucleotides read TGTGCCAGCAGCTTAACGGGACAGGGGAGTGGCTACACCTTC. The chain combines TRBV7-9 with TRBJ1-2; TRBD1 aligns across 10 bases. Germline V gives CDR1 SEHNR, CDR2 FQNEAQ (reference sequence). The CDR3 runs to 14 residues. Losses at the gene ends were 2 bases for V and 7 bases for J; bases not matched to a gene: 4.

This rearrangement joins TRBV27 to TRBJ1-2; no clear D gene. V shed 6 bases and J shed 3 bases, with 14 bases lying between them. From germline, CDR1 is MNHEY and CDR2 SMNVEV (reference sequence). CDR3 length: 14 residues. The CDR3 DNA reads as TGTGCCAGCAGCTCCATGAACAGCCACTATGGCTACACCTTC. This gives the protein CASSSMNSHYGYTF.

The CDR3 region has the DNA TGTGCCAGCAGCTTATCGAGGATCCTAGCCAAAAACATTCAGTACTTC. Translated, it gives CASSLSRILAKNIQYF. The chain employs TRBV5-6 and TRBJ2-4; D call uncertain. V was clipped by 2 bases and J by 0 bases, with 12 bases between them. This CDR3 spans 16 amino acids. Germline CDR1 SGHDT, CDR2 YYEEEE. Together with reference TRBV5-6 and TRBJ2-4, the CDR3 gives the full variable domain: DAGVTQSPTHLIKTRGQQVTLRCSPKSGHDTVSWYQQALGQGPQFIFQYYEEEERQRGNFPDRFSGHQFPNYSSELNVNALLLGDSALYLCASSLSRILAKNIQYFGAGTRLSVL.

The rearrangement uses TRBV27 and TRBJ2-3, with a tentative D call TRBD2 (7 bases). This CDR3 is built from 14 residues. Germline CDR1 is MNHEY and CDR2 is SMNVEV (reference sequence). V was pared by 3 bases and J by 6 bases, with 13 bases between. CDR3 DNA: TGTGCCAGCAGTTTCCGGGGGGCGAGGGATACGCAGTATTTT. It yields the protein CASSFRGARDTQYF.

The V gene is TRBV2, the J gene TRBJ1-2; D is unresolved. Trimming cost V 7 bases and J 6 bases, with 9 bases left between them. The V gene's germline CDR1 is SNHLY and CDR2 FYNNEI. The CDR3 totals 11 residues. The CDR3 sequence: CASTLGDGYTF. The CDR3 DNA reads TGTGCCAGCACCTTAGGCGATGGCTACACCTTC.

V and J are TRBV10-3 and TRBJ2-2; TRBD1 aligns across 8 bases. This CDR3 is built from 15 residues. Germline V gene data show CDR1 as ENHRY and CDR2 as SYGVKD. V was clipped by 9 bases and J by 4 bases; unmatched bases: 10. The CDR3 region is CAIGPQGAATGELFF. The CDR3 bases are TGTGCCATTGGGCCTCAGGGGGCTGCCACCGGGGAGCTGTTTTTT.

In this sample, this clone turned up once. The chain joins TRBV7-9 to TRBJ2-3, with D perhaps assigned TRBD1 or TRBD2 (6 bases each). This CDR3 spans 17 amino acids. The germline V gene has CDR1 SEHNR and CDR2 FQNEAQ (reference sequence). Trimming took 5 bases from V and 2 from J, leaving 20 bases between them. The CDR3 region is CASSIIRGLQITDTQYF. The CDR3, as DNA: TGTGCCAGCAGCATCATCCGGGGGCTACAGATCACAGATACGCAGTATTTT.

The chain combines TRBV2 with TRBJ2-1; possible D gene TRBD1, 5 bases. The CDR3 is 15 amino acids. Germline V gene data show CDR1 as SNHLY and CDR2 as FYNNEI. V lost 4 bases to trimming and J lost 9 bases, with 19 bases between them. The CDR3 region has the DNA TGTGCCAGCAGTGTAGAAGGACCTCGAACAGGTGAGCAGTTCTTC. Translated, it gives CASSVEGPRTGEQFF.

The chain recombines TRBV11-2 with TRBJ1-2; TRBD1 matches at 10 bases. The CDR3 runs 17 residues. Germline CDR1 reads SGHAT; CDR2 reads FQNNGV. The ends lost 4 bases at V and 1 base at J; junction bases unmatched: 9. Here the CDR3 reads CASSSWDRGLNNYGYTF. CDR3 coding DNA: TGTGCCAGCAGCTCTTGGGACAGGGGTCTCAATAACTATGGCTACACCTTC.

This sequence joins TRBV6-5 and TRBJ2-7; TRBD2 matches 8 bases. CDR1 MNHEY and CDR2 SVGAGI come from the germline V gene. This CDR3 has 13 amino acids. The trim removed 4 bases at V and 7 bases at J, leaving 6 bases unmatched. Written as DNA, the CDR3 is TGTGCCAGCAGTTTTGGACTAGCTGGGGAGCAGTACTTC. Amino acid sequence: CASSFGLAGEQYF.

This rearrangement joins TRBV5-1 to TRBJ2-2, with D perhaps TRBD1 or TRBD2 (6 bases each). V lost 0 bases to trimming and J lost 7 bases, with 16 bases between them. In germline, CDR1 is SGHRS, CDR2 YFSETQ. The CDR3 is 16 residues long. CDR3 DNA: TGCGCCAGCAGCTTGGCCGACGGGGGCGCTGGCGGGGAGCTGTTTTTT. Its translation is CASSLADGGAGGELFF.

This chain joins TRBV5-4 and TRBJ1-4; 9 bases map to TRBD1. Germline V lookup: CDR1 SGHNT, CDR2 YYREEE (reference sequence). CDR3 length equals 14 residues. V lost 3 bases, J lost 8 bases, and 5 bases stayed unmatched. The CDR3 DNA follows: TGTGCCAGCAGCTCGGGACAGGGAAGAGAAAAACTGTTTTTT. Translated: CASSSGQGREKLFF.

V gene TRBV28 combines with J gene TRBJ1-2; D gene unclear. Trimming removed 5 bases at V and 8 bases at J, with 9 bases between. The CDR3 has 11 residues. Germline CDR1 and CDR2: MDHEN and SYDVKM. CDR3 sequence: CASSGNLGYTF. The CDR3 nucleotides read TGTGCCAGCAGTGGGAACTTGGGCTACACCTTC.

The chain links TRBV7-9 to TRBJ1-1; the D gene is possibly TRBD1 (6 bases). Trimming cost V 2 bases and J 10 bases, with 11 bases left between them. This CDR3 has 12 residues. Germline loops: CDR1 SEHNR, CDR2 FQNEAQ (reference sequence). The CDR3 protein is CASSLIQGRAFF. CDR3 DNA: TGTGCCAGCAGCTTAATACAGGGAAGAGCTTTCTTT.

This sequence joins TRBV6-1 and TRBJ1-4, with D unclear. V was pared by 7 bases and J by 2 bases, with 11 bases between. The CDR3 contains 14 residues. The germline CDR1 and CDR2 sequences are MNHNS and SASEGT. The CDR3 loop reads CASMGGVTNEKLFF. CDR3 in DNA: TGTGCCAGCATGGGCGGGGTTACTAATGAAAAACTGTTTTTT.

The chain has TRBV19 and TRBJ2-6; 12 nucleotides align to TRBD1. The junction had 5 bases not matched to a gene; V was cut back by 4 bases and J by 1 base. The CDR3 runs to 18 residues. Looked up from germline, CDR1 is LNHDA and CDR2 is SQIVND (reference sequence). The CDR3 is CASSTPGQGASGANVLTF. As DNA, the CDR3 is TGTGCCAGTAGTACTCCGGGACAGGGGGCTTCTGGGGCCAACGTCCTGACTTTC. The entire variable domain, with the rest obtained from reference TRBV19 and TRBJ2-6, is as follows: DGGITQSPKYLFRKEGQNVTLSCEQNLNHDAMYWYRQDPGQGLRLIYYSQIVNDFQKGDIAEGYSVSREKKESFPLTVTSAQKNPTAFYLCASSTPGQGASGANVLTFGAGSRLTVL.

This chain uses TRBV7-3 with TRBJ1-4; D is unclear. From germline, CDR1 is SGHTA and CDR2 FQGTGA. This CDR3 region has 13 residues. Trimming cost V 5 bases and J 8 bases, with 12 bases left between them. The CDR3 spells CASSRAQGEKLFF. The CDR3 coding sequence is TGTGCCAGCAGCCGGGCCCAAGGCGAAAAACTGTTTTTT.

This clone appeared once. This rearrangement joins TRBV5-1 to TRBJ2-1; D gene ambiguous. Germline V gene data show CDR1 as SGHRS and CDR2 as YFSETQ. This CDR3 comprises 14 residues. The V end was cut by 0 bases, the J end by 2 bases, with 6 bases between. This CDR3 is CASSLATTYNEQFF. In DNA, the CDR3 is TGCGCCAGCAGCTTGGCTACCACCTACAATGAGCAGTTCTTC.

This rearrangement joins TRBV30 to TRBJ1-1; tentatively, D is TRBD1 (5 bases). In germline, CDR1 is GTSNPN, CDR2 SVGIG (reference sequence). The ends were cut back, 2 bases at V and 11 bases at J, with 18 bases in the middle. There are 13 residues in the CDR3. CDR3 protein: CAWSPRDYSPAFF. The CDR3 DNA reads as TGTGCCTGGAGTCCGAGGGACTACTCGCCGGCTTTCTTT.

This chain links TRBV11-2 with TRBJ2-1; 9 nucleotides line up with TRBD2. J was trimmed by 4 bases and V by 5 bases; bases with no gene match: 9. The CDR3 runs 16 residues. Germline V lookup: CDR1 SGHAT, CDR2 FQNNGV. The CDR3 DNA follows: TGTGCCAGCAGCCTTAGCGAAGCGGGGGGTTACAATGAGCAGTTCTTC. It encodes CASSLSEAGGYNEQFF.

This clone showed up just once. CDR3 protein: CASSVGLGGAEAFF. DNA for the CDR3: TGTGCCAGCAGCGTAGGGCTCGGCGGGGCTGAAGCTTTCTTT. This rearrangement joins TRBV9 to TRBJ1-1; D gene unclear. Germline V gives CDR1 SGDLS, CDR2 YYNGEE. The CDR3 is made up of 14 amino acids. V lost 0 bases and J 6 bases, leaving 12 bases between the germline ends. Full variable domain (rest looked up from reference TRBV9 and TRBJ1-1): DSGVTQTPKHLITATGQRVTLRCSPRSGDLSVYWYQQSLDQGLQFLIQYYNGEERAKGNILERFSAQQFPDLHSELNLSSLELGDSALYFCASSVGLGGAEAFFGQGTRLTVV.

The chain has TRBV6-6 and TRBJ2-4; the D gene is possibly TRBD1 (6 bases). V dropped 2 bases and J dropped 1 base, with 6 bases sitting between them. From germline, CDR1 is MNHNY and CDR2 SVGAGI (reference sequence). The CDR3 is made up of 14 amino acids. In DNA, the CDR3 is TGTGCCAGCAGTTACGACAGGGCCAAAAACATTCAGTACTTC. This encodes CASSYDRAKNIQYF.

This chain joins TRBV5-1 and TRBJ2-5; a weak D match, TRBD1 (6 bases). Trimming stripped 5 bases from V and 5 bases from J, with 16 bases between. Germline V lookup: CDR1 SGHRS, CDR2 YFSETQ. The CDR3 sequence is 14 residues long. The CDR3 here is CASRDSPGGETQYF. CDR3 DNA sequence: TGCGCCAGCAGGGACAGTCCCGGTGGGGAGACCCAGTACTTC.

The chain has TRBV5-1 and TRBJ2-1; D unresolved. V was cut by 0 bases and J by 0 bases, with 10 bases left in between. The CDR3 is 16 residues long. Germline lookup yields CDR1 SGHRS and CDR2 YFSETQ. Here the CDR3 reads CASSLEGFSSYNEQFF. The CDR3 DNA reads as TGCGCCAGCAGCTTGGAGGGATTTAGCTCCTACAATGAGCAGTTCTTC.

The chain carries TRBV29-1 and TRBJ2-7; no clear D gene. V gave up 2 bases and J gave up 7 bases, with 18 bases separating them. The CDR3 consists of 14 residues. Germline V gives CDR1 SQVTM, CDR2 ANQGSEA. The DNA for the CDR3 is TGCAGCGTTGAATCCGAACGCCGGGTTGGGGAGCAGTACTTC. Translating it yields CSVESERRVGEQYF.

The gene calls are TRBV19 and TRBJ2-6; D perhaps matches TRBD1 (5 bases). CDR1 and CDR2 from the germline V gene are LNHDA and SQIVND (reference sequence). The V end lost 0 bases, the J end lost 0 bases, and 15 bases lay between the germline ends. CDR3 length: 19 amino acids. CDR3 sequence (DNA): TGTGCCAGTAGTATAGACTGGTACAGGTCCGTCTCTGGGGCCAACGTCCTGACTTTC. As protein: CASSIDWYRSVSGANVLTF.

This chain joins TRBV7-9 and TRBJ2-1, with 7 positions matching TRBD2. Germline CDR1 reads SEHNR; CDR2 reads FQNEAQ (reference sequence). The CDR3 contains 13 residues. V lost 8 bases and J lost 7; bases outside the gene matches: 8. This CDR3 reads CASLGGVGNEQFF. CDR3 nucleotide sequence: TGTGCCAGCCTGGGAGGGGTAGGAAATGAGCAGTTCTTC.

The V call is TRBV10-3, the J call TRBJ1-1; a possible D gene is TRBD1 (6 bases). The CDR3 has 14 residues. The germline CDR1 and CDR2 sequences are ENHRY and SYGVKD. Trimming shortened V by 3 bases and J by 4 bases, and 12 bases separated the two germline ends. CDR3 protein: CAISEGLRGTEAFF. As DNA, the CDR3 is TGTGCCATCAGTGAAGGTCTCAGGGGCACTGAAGCTTTCTTT.

The chain employs TRBV2 and TRBJ1-5, with D perhaps matching TRBD1 (5 bases). The V and J ends lost 4 bases and 10 bases respectively, with 14 bases between them. The CDR3 loop spans 13 amino acids. Germline values: CDR1 SNHLY, CDR2 FYNNEI. The DNA for the CDR3 is TGTGCCAGCAGTGTGGTCCAGGGAGGACCCCAGCATTTT. Residues: CASSVVQGGPQHF.

V gene TRBV5-1 combines with J gene TRBJ1-1; possibly TRBD1 for D (6 bases). The germline V gene encodes CDR1 SGHRS and CDR2 YFSETQ. This CDR3 has 15 amino acids. V gave up 0 bases and J gave up 5 bases, with 14 bases separating them. CDR3 nucleotides: TGCGCCAGCAGCTTGGGATTACAGGGATGGACTGAAGCTTTCTTT. As protein: CASSLGLQGWTEAFF.